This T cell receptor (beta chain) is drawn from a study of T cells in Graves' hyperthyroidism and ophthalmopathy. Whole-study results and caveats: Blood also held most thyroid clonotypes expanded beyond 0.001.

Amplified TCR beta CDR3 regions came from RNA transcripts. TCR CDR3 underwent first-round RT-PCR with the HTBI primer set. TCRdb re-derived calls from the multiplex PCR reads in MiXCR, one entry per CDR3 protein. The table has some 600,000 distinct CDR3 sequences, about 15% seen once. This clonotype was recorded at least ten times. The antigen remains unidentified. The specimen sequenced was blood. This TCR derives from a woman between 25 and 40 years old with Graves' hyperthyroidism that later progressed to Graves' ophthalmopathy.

The CDR3 sequence is CSAKTSVSTDTQYF. The DNA of the CDR3 is TGCAGTGCTAAGACTAGCGTTAGCACAGATACGCAGTATTTT. The chain combines TRBV20-1 with TRBJ2-3; 8 bases match TRBD2. CDR1 is DFQATT, CDR2 SNEGSKA, per germline (reference sequence). The CDR3 has 14 residues. V shed 4 bases, J shed 0 bases, and the junction held 3 bases outside the gene matches.